A single sample gave rise to the 14 T cell receptor beta chains below, sequenced in a study of CD8+ T cells in alopecia areata. Once RNA had been extracted, it was reverse transcribed into cDNA to act as the sequencing template. Generated by immunoSEQ multiplex PCR, the TCRdb table keeps only in-frame clones and is missing some. The top ten hold more than 0.4% of the sample, which has 200,000 or so clones, about three fifths seen once. The sequences come from CD4+ T cells sorted from blood, collected at week 0. All receptors derive from a human donor with alopecia areata.

This chain uses TRBV4-1 with TRBJ2-7; the D is unclear. The germline V and J ends were trimmed by 3 bases and 7 bases, with 10 bases remaining between them. This CDR3 has 12 residues. Germline assignment: CDR1 MGHRA and CDR2 YSYEKL. The CDR3 DNA sequence: TGCGCCAGCAGCCACCCCCAAGGGGAGCAGTACTTC. Encoded protein: CASSHPQGEQYF.

The genes are TRBV9 and TRBJ2-3; D gene unclear. V lost 1 base to trimming and J lost 0 bases, with 9 bases between them. The CDR3 sequence is 15 residues long. Germline V gives CDR1 SGDLS, CDR2 YYNGEE. CDR3 DNA sequence: TGTGCCAGCAGCGTATCCCCCGAGAGCACAGATACGCAGTATTTT. It codes for CASSVSPESTDTQYF.

This clone appeared once. The chain combines TRBV30 with TRBJ2-2, with D perhaps TRBD1 or TRBD2 (5 bases each). There are 15 residues in the CDR3. In germline, CDR1 is GTSNPN, CDR2 SVGIG (reference sequence). The germline V and J ends were trimmed by 0 bases and 8 bases, with 16 bases remaining between them. This CDR3 reads CAWSVQERGIGELFF. CDR3 bases: TGTGCCTGGAGTGTACAGGAACGGGGAATAGGGGAGCTGTTTTTT. Complete variable domain (other parts from reference TRBV30 and TRBJ2-2): SQTIHQWPATLVQPVGSPLSLECTVEGTSNPNLYWYRQAAGRGLQLLFYSVGIGQISSEVPQNLSASRPQDRQFILSSKKLLLSDSGFYLCAWSVQERGIGELFFGEGSRLTVL.

This chain connects TRBV6-5 to TRBJ2-7, with D perhaps matching TRBD1 (6 bases). Germline CDR1 reads MNHEY; CDR2 reads SVGAGI. V dropped 0 bases and J dropped 0 bases, with 12 bases sitting between them. The CDR3 is 16 residues long. The CDR3 DNA reads TGTGCCAGCAGTTACTCTGAAGGGGGAAGCTCCTACGAGCAGTACTTC. The encoded protein is CASSYSEGGSSYEQYF.

The rearrangement uses TRBV11-1 and TRBJ2-2; no reliable D call. Germline CDR1 and CDR2: SGHAT and FQDESV (reference sequence). With 5 bases removed from V and 1 base from J, the gap between germline ends came to 14 bases. The CDR3 totals 16 residues. The DNA for the CDR3 is TGTGCCAGCAGCCCATCCCGGGCCTTGAACACCGGGGAGCTGTTTTTT. Translating it yields CASSPSRALNTGELFF.

This chain uses TRBV5-6 with TRBJ1-2; D possibly corresponds to TRBD1 (5 bases). This CDR3 region has 13 residues. V was shortened by 0 bases and J by 10 bases, with 13 bases between the two germline ends. Germline V CDR1 and CDR2: SGHDT, YYEEEE. CDR3 DNA: TGTGCCAGCAGCTTGGGACAGTATCAAACCTACACCTTC. It codes for CASSLGQYQTYTF.

This clone was detected only once. Within the sample, other DNA sequences also encode this same CDR3. The chain employs TRBV6-5 and TRBJ2-1; 12 positions agree with TRBD2. CDR1 and CDR2 from the germline V gene are MNHEY and SVGAGI. This CDR3 is built from 14 residues. Trimming removed 6 bases from V and 7 bases from J; junction bases left unmatched: 4. The CDR3 protein is CASSRLAGVNEQFF. The CDR3 DNA reads TGTGCCAGCAGCCGACTAGCGGGAGTGAATGAGCAGTTCTTC.

The genes are TRBV6-6 and TRBJ2-1; TRBD2 matches at 7 bases. The germline CDR1 and CDR2 sequences are MNHNY and SVGAGI (reference sequence). The V segment lost 4 bases and the J segment 2 bases; nucleotides outside the gene matches: 8. This CDR3 comprises 16 residues. CDR3 in amino acids: CASSSPLAMAYNEQFF. The CDR3 bases are TGTGCCAGCAGTTCACCACTAGCGATGGCCTACAATGAGCAGTTCTTC.

The chain carries TRBV29-1 and TRBJ2-7; perhaps TRBD2 as D (7 bases). V gave up 2 bases and J gave up 7 bases, with 15 bases separating them. Germline CDR1 is SQVTM and CDR2 is ANQGSEA. CDR3 size: 13 residues. The CDR3, as DNA: TGCAGCGTTGAATCGGGGGGCCGAGAAGAGCAGTACTTC. This sequence encodes CSVESGGREEQYF.

This clone has just a few counts. The rearrangement links TRBV23-1 to TRBJ2-3, with TRBD2 matching 8 bases. TRBV23-1 is an ORF for which the function is uncertain. Germline trimming cut 3 bases from V and 2 bases from J; bases unmatched to any gene: 10. CDR3 length equals 17 residues. CDR3 sequence: CASSHLVAGPTTDTQYF. DNA of the CDR3: TGCGCCAGCAGTCACCTTGTAGCGGGACCTACCACAGATACGCAGTATTTT.

A few counts support this clone. CDR3 nucleotide sequence: TGTGCCAGTAGTCTCGTCAGGGGAGGCACTGAAGCTTTCTTT. Its translation is CASSLVRGGTEAFF. This chain uses TRBV19 with TRBJ1-1; a weak D match, TRBD1 (6 bases). V lost 5 bases to trimming and J lost 4 bases, with 14 bases between them. Germline CDR1 reads LNHDA; CDR2 reads SQIVND (reference sequence). This CDR3 comprises 14 residues.

The V gene is TRBV7-9, the J gene TRBJ1-2; 8 bases map to TRBD1. The junction had 8 bases not matched to a gene; V was cut back by 5 bases and J by 3 bases. Germline V CDR1 and CDR2: SEHNR, FQNEAQ (reference sequence). This CDR3 has 15 amino acids. For the CDR3, the DNA is TGTGCCAGCAGCCCTGCCCTGGACAGGGACTATGGCTACACCTTC. It yields the protein CASSPALDRDYGYTF.

The gene calls are TRBV30 and TRBJ1-6, with 9 positions matching TRBD1. The V gene end was trimmed by 3 bases and the J gene end by 13 bases; junction bases not matched to a gene: 10. The CDR3 is 14 residues long. Germline values: CDR1 GTSNPN, CDR2 SVGIG (reference sequence). The CDR3 region has the DNA TGTGCCTGGAGCGCTGGGACAGGGTTAAGGCCCCTCCACTTT. Amino acid sequence: CAWSAGTGLRPLHF.

The chain employs TRBV11-2 and TRBJ1-1; D gene uncertain. The CDR3 is made up of 15 amino acids. From germline, CDR1 is SGHAT and CDR2 FQNNGV. V lost 1 base and J 4 bases, leaving 13 bases between the germline ends. This chain's CDR3 is CASSLVPGRGTEAFF. CDR3 in DNA: TGTGCCAGCAGCTTAGTGCCAGGCCGTGGCACTGAAGCTTTCTTT.